The 29 T cell receptor beta chains below were found in one sample sequenced in a study of blood T cell repertoires in COVID-19. Sequenced by immunoSEQ multiplex PCR; TCRdb stores in-frame clones only, minus some. The repertoire holds some 60,000 clones, with 60% to 85% as singletons. The specimen was peripheral blood. The origin of the receptors is a man in his thirties or forties with COVID-19, enrolled during active disease.

The chain couples TRBV5-1 to TRBJ2-1; TRBD2 agrees at 10 bases. Germline V lookup: CDR1 SGHRS, CDR2 YFSETQ. The CDR3 length is 16 residues. J was trimmed by 8 bases and V by 7 bases; bases with no gene match: 15. CDR3 in amino acids: CASGRDTSSGSYEQFF. DNA of the CDR3: TGCGCCAGCGGCCGGGACACCTCTAGCGGGAGCTATGAGCAGTTCTTC.

The rearrangement joins TRBV6-5 to TRBJ2-1, with 8 bases aligning to TRBD1. The CDR3 is 13 amino acids. Germline V gene lookup returns CDR1 MNHEY and CDR2 SVGAGI. V lost 6 bases, J lost 7 bases, and 5 bases stayed unmatched. CDR3 protein: CASRWDRWNEQFF. The CDR3 bases are TGTGCCAGCAGATGGGACAGGTGGAATGAGCAGTTCTTC.

The chain recombines TRBV28 with TRBJ2-7; D perhaps matches TRBD2 (5 bases). V was clipped by 5 bases and J by 4 bases, with 15 bases between them. The CDR3 covers 14 residues. Germline-derived CDR1 and CDR2 are MDHEN and SYDVKM. CDR3: CASSPASPSYEQYF. The CDR3 DNA sequence: TGTGCCAGCAGTCCCGCTAGCCCCTCGTACGAGCAGTACTTC.

This chain links TRBV4-3 with TRBJ1-2; possible D gene TRBD1, 5 bases. The CDR3 covers 15 residues. V shed 2 bases and J shed 4 bases, with 14 bases lying between them. The germline gives CDR1 LGHNA, CDR2 YSLEER. CDR3 loop: CASSQFPGQGYGYTF. The DNA of the CDR3 is TGCGCCAGCAGCCAATTCCCGGGTCAGGGCTATGGCTACACCTTC.

Note on this clone: Given a much more abundant clone one base away, this may be a read error. Other nucleotide sequences in the sample specify the same CDR3. This chain links TRBV13 with TRBJ2-6, with 11 bases that match TRBD1. V trimming: 5 bases; J trimming: 1 base; junction bases outside the gene matches: 10. Germline loops: CDR1 PRHDT, CDR2 FYEKMQ (reference sequence). CDR3 length equals 19 residues. The DNA of the CDR3 is TGTGCCAGCAGCCGTATTCGGGACAGGGGGGGATCTGGGGCCAACGTCCTGACTTTC. Amino acid sequence: CASSRIRDRGGSGANVLTF.

A few counts support this clone. V and J are TRBV5-1 and TRBJ1-5; 8 bases line up with TRBD1. CDR1 and CDR2 (germline): SGHRS, YFSETQ. Germline trimming cut 0 bases from V and 7 bases from J; bases unmatched to any gene: 9. The CDR3 is 16 amino acids. CDR3 sequence: CASSLDAGGPGQPQHF. The CDR3 nucleotides read TGCGCCAGCAGCTTGGATGCAGGGGGCCCGGGGCAGCCCCAGCATTTT.

V and J are TRBV19 and TRBJ1-6; D uncertain. V gave up 4 bases and J gave up 7 bases, with 5 bases separating them. The CDR3 is 12 amino acids. CDR1 and CDR2 (germline): LNHDA, SQIVND (reference sequence). CDR3 DNA sequence: TGTGCCAGTAGTAATGAGAATTCACCCCTCCACTTT. Its translation is CASSNENSPLHF.

The chain uses TRBV6-5 and TRBJ2-3; 7 nucleotides agree with TRBD2. Germline values: CDR1 MNHEY, CDR2 SVGAGI. The CDR3 spans 14 residues. V was clipped by 7 bases and J by 4 bases; unmatched bases: 8. CDR3 sequence: CASKREGLADTQYF. In nucleotides, the CDR3 is TGTGCCAGCAAAAGGGAGGGCCTGGCAGATACGCAGTATTTT.

The chain is built from TRBV7-9 and TRBJ2-7, with TRBD1 matching over 11 bases. V lost 0 bases to trimming and J lost 2 bases; unmatched junction nucleotides: 3. The germline V gene encodes CDR1 SEHNR and CDR2 FQNEAQ (reference sequence). The CDR3 has 16 residues. The CDR3: CASSLALGQGAYEQYF. In nucleotides, the CDR3 is TGTGCCAGCAGCTTAGCGCTGGGACAGGGGGCCTACGAGCAGTACTTC.

The V and J genes are TRBV4-3 and TRBJ1-4; D call uncertain. The V gene's germline CDR1 is LGHNA and CDR2 YSLEER. Trimming took off 0 bases at V and 6 bases at J, with 14 bases between the two ends. There are 16 residues in the CDR3. CDR3 protein: CASSQDSIDGDEKLFF. CDR3 nucleotides: TGCGCCAGCAGCCAAGATAGCATAGACGGGGATGAAAAACTGTTTTTT.

This clone was detected once. V gene TRBV9 combines with J gene TRBJ2-7; TRBD1 agrees at 7 bases. The V gene's germline CDR1 is SGDLS and CDR2 YYNGEE. With V trimmed by 4 bases and J by 6 bases, 7 bases remained unmatched. CDR3 length equals 13 residues. Written as DNA, the CDR3 is TGTGCCAGCAGCCCCCCTGACAGGGTCGAGCAGTACTTC. Amino acids: CASSPPDRVEQYF.

The V and J genes are TRBV5-1 and TRBJ2-7, with TRBD2 matching over 8 bases. The CDR3 is 14 amino acids. Trimming took 7 bases from V and 4 from J; bases not matched to a gene: 10. The germline V gene encodes CDR1 SGHRS and CDR2 YFSETQ. The CDR3 bases are TGCGCCAGCTGGAGCGGGGGAACGGGGTACGAGCAGTACTTC. Amino acids: CASWSGGTGYEQYF.

J is TRBJ1-5 and V is TRBV10-3; D is perhaps TRBD1 (6 bases). V lost 0 bases to trimming and J lost 1 base, with 7 bases between them. CDR3 length: 15 amino acids. The germline V gene encodes CDR1 ENHRY and CDR2 SYGVKD. The CDR3 protein is CAISESRGSNQPQHF. The CDR3 bases are TGTGCCATCAGTGAGTCCAGGGGCAGCAATCAGCCCCAGCATTTT.

CDR3 amino acids: CASSQPRQPVRSPRDTQYF. In DNA form, the CDR3 reads TGCGCCAGCAGTCAACCGCGCCAACCGGTCCGTTCCCCGCGGGATACGCAGTATTTT. The chain joins TRBV23-1 to TRBJ2-3; D uncertain. TRBV23-1 qualifies as an ORF whose function is uncertain. CDR3 size: 19 residues. The ends were cut back, 2 bases at V and 6 bases at J, with 27 bases in the middle.

The chain recombines TRBV7-9 with TRBJ2-3; 7 bases align to TRBD1. The V gene end was trimmed by 4 bases and the J gene end by 0 bases; junction bases not matched to a gene: 4. This CDR3 is 15 amino acids long. The germline gives CDR1 SEHNR, CDR2 FQNEAQ (reference sequence). CDR3 bases: TGTGCCAGCAGCTCACAGGGGCCTAGCACAGATACGCAGTATTTT. Translation gives CASSSQGPSTDTQYF. Based on the CDR3 plus reference TRBV7-9 and TRBJ2-3, the full variable domain is DTGVSQNPRHKITKRGQNVTFRCDPISEHNRLYWYRQTLGQGPEFLTYFQNEAQLEKSRLLSDRFSAERPKGSFSTLEIQRTEQGDSAMYLCASSSQGPSTDTQYFGPGTRLTVL.

The chain employs TRBV5-8 and TRBJ2-7, with 11 nucleotides matching TRBD2. V lost 0 bases and J lost 6; bases outside the gene matches: 5. Per the germline V gene, CDR1 is SGHTS and CDR2 is YDEGEE. The CDR3 totals 15 residues. CDR3 DNA sequence: TGTGCCAGCAGCTTGGAGGTAGCGGGGGGGCGCGAGCAGTACTTC. Protein: CASSLEVAGGREQYF.

V and J are TRBV5-1 and TRBJ2-3, with 9 bases identical to TRBD1. J lost 12 bases, V lost 0 bases, and 5 bases had no gene match. The CDR3 has 13 amino acids. The germline V gene encodes CDR1 SGHRS and CDR2 YFSETQ. The CDR3 nucleotides are TGCGCCAGCAGCTTGGAGGACAGGGGAGGACAGTATTTT. As protein: CASSLEDRGGQYF.

The chain links TRBV18 to TRBJ1-5; a weak D match, TRBD1 (5 bases). Between the trimmed V and J ends, which lost 2 bases and 4 bases, there was a span of 12 bases. Germline V gives CDR1 KGHSH, CDR2 LQKENI. The CDR3 covers 15 residues. The CDR3 spells CASSPSTGENQPQHF. As DNA, the CDR3 is TGTGCCAGCTCACCAAGTACAGGCGAGAATCAGCCCCAGCATTTT.

The chain joins TRBV5-4 to TRBJ2-2; D might be TRBD2 (6 bases). Germline loops: CDR1 SGHNT, CDR2 YYREEE (reference sequence). The CDR3 spans 14 residues. V was cut by 4 bases and J by 7 bases, with 14 bases left in between. The CDR3 here is CASSRDGGVGELFF. The CDR3 DNA reads TGTGCCAGCAGCCGGGACGGGGGAGTCGGGGAGCTGTTTTTT.

The J gene is TRBJ2-7, the V gene TRBV7-8, with 8 positions matching TRBD2. After removal of 7 bases from V and 3 bases from J, the junction contained 14 bases not matched to a gene. CDR3 length: 16 residues. Germline assignment: CDR1 SGHVS and CDR2 FQNEAQ. The CDR3 loop is CASTLDPSGGGYEQYF. As DNA, the CDR3 is TGTGCCAGCACCCTCGACCCCTCGGGAGGGGGCTACGAGCAGTACTTC.

The chain has TRBV7-2 and TRBJ2-2; 8 bases align to TRBD2. Losses at the gene ends were 4 bases for V and 11 bases for J; bases not matched to a gene: 18. The CDR3 contains 17 residues. The germline CDR1 and CDR2 sequences are SGHTA and FQGNSA. The CDR3 DNA reads TGTGCCAGCAGCTCTCCCAAGGGCGGGTTAGCGGGGCGAGAGCTGTTTTTT. This translates into CASSSPKGGLAGRELFF.

The rearrangement joins TRBV6-5 to TRBJ1-2, with 9 nucleotides matching TRBD1. The J segment lost 11 bases and the V segment lost 2 bases, leaving 12 bases of the junction unmatched. CDR3 length: 15 amino acids. Germline V gene sequence: CDR1 MNHEY, CDR2 SVGAGI. The CDR3 here is CASSYASGTGFSYTF. The CDR3, as DNA: TGTGCCAGCAGTTACGCCTCAGGGACAGGGTTCAGTTACACCTTC.

Here the CDR3 reads CASSPQTGTFYGYTF. CDR3 sequence (DNA): TGTGCCAGCAGCCCCCAGACAGGCACCTTCTATGGCTACACCTTC. The chain links TRBV5-4 to TRBJ1-2, with a possible D match to TRBD1 (6 bases). CDR3 length: 15 residues. Between the trimmed V and J ends, which lost 4 bases and 4 bases, there was a span of 17 bases. Per the germline V gene, CDR1 is SGHNT and CDR2 is YYREEE (reference sequence).

In this sample, this clone turned up once. The chain recombines TRBV28 with TRBJ2-1; 11 nucleotides agree with TRBD2. The J segment lost 2 bases and the V segment lost 5 bases, leaving 5 bases of the junction unmatched. This CDR3 comprises 16 residues. Germline CDR1 and CDR2: MDHEN and SYDVKM. The CDR3 coding sequence is TGTGCCAGCAGTCTTAGCGGGAGGGCCCCCTACAATGAGCAGTTCTTC. Translated, it gives CASSLSGRAPYNEQFF.

The J gene is TRBJ2-3, the V gene TRBV10-3; the match to TRBD1 covers 8 bases. Germline V CDR1 and CDR2: ENHRY, SYGVKD. Unmatched junction bases numbered 4, after V lost 3 bases and J lost 2 bases. This CDR3 is built from 15 residues. The CDR3 spells CAISDPDRVTDTQYF. CDR3 DNA: TGTGCCATCAGTGACCCGGACAGGGTCACAGATACGCAGTATTTT.

The J gene is TRBJ2-5, the V gene TRBV6-5; 15 nucleotides line up with TRBD2. Germline assignment: CDR1 MNHEY and CDR2 SVGAGI. The CDR3 runs 16 residues. Trimming took 0 bases from V and 4 from J; bases not matched to a gene: 0. Here the CDR3 reads CASSYSGLAGGETQYF. In nucleotides, the CDR3 is TGTGCCAGCAGTTACTCGGGACTAGCGGGAGGAGAGACCCAGTACTTC.

This rearrangement joins TRBV28 to TRBJ2-3; TRBD1 might be the D (6 bases). CDR1 and CDR2 from the germline V gene are MDHEN and SYDVKM. This CDR3 has 16 residues. The ends were cut back, 1 base at V and 2 bases at J, with 13 bases in the middle. This CDR3 is CASSLFYGTHTDTQYF. In nucleotides, the CDR3 is TGTGCCAGCAGTTTATTTTACGGGACACACACAGATACGCAGTATTTT.

Here the CDR3 reads CASSLAPDLNTEAFF. The CDR3 nucleotides are TGCGCCAGCAGCTTGGCCCCAGATTTGAACACTGAAGCTTTCTTT. This chain connects TRBV5-1 to TRBJ1-1; D remains unclear. V was trimmed by 0 bases and J by 0 bases, leaving 9 bases between them. This CDR3 is built from 15 residues. In germline, CDR1 is SGHRS, CDR2 YFSETQ.

The gene calls are TRBV28 and TRBJ2-1; 15 nucleotides line up with TRBD2. V lost 4 bases to trimming and J lost 0 bases; unmatched junction nucleotides: 7. Germline lookup yields CDR1 MDHEN and CDR2 SYDVKM. This CDR3 contains 19 residues. Here the CDR3 reads CASSSPGLAGGHSYNEQFF. CDR3 sequence (DNA): TGTGCCAGCAGTTCACCGGGACTAGCGGGAGGCCACTCCTACAATGAGCAGTTCTTC.